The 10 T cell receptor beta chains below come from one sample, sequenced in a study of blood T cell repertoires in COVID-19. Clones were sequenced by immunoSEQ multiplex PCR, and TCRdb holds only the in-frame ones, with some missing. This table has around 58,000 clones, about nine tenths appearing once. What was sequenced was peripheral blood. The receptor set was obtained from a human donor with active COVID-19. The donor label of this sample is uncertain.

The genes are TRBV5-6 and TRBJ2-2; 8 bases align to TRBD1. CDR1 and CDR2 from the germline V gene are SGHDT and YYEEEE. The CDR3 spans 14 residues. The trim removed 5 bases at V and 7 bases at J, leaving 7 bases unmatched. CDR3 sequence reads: CASRLRTGLGELFF. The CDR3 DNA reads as TGTGCCAGCAGGCTTAGGACAGGGCTCGGGGAGCTGTTTTTT.

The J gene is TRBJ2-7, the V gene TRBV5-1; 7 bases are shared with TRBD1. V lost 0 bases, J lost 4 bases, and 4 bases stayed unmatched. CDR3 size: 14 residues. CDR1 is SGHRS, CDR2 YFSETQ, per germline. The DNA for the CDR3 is TGCGCCAGCAGCTTGGGGCCAGGGGGATACGAGCAGTACTTC. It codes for CASSLGPGGYEQYF.

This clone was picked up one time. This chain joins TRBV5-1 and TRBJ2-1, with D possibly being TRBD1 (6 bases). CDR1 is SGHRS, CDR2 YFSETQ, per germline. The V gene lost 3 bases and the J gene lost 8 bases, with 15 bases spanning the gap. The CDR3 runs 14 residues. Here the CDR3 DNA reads TGCGCCAGCAGCTACCAGGGGAATGGTGATGAGCAGTTCTTC. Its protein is CASSYQGNGDEQFF.

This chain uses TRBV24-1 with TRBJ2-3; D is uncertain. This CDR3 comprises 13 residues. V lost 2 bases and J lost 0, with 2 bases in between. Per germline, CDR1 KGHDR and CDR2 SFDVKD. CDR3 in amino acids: CATSDSSTDTQYF. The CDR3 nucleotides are TGTGCCACCAGTGATTCGAGCACAGATACGCAGTATTTT.

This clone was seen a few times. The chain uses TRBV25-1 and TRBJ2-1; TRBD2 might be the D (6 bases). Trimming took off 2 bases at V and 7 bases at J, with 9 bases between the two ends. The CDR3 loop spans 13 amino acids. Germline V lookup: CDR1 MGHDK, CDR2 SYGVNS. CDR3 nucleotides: TGTGCCAGCAGTGAAGGGACTTCGAATGAGCAGTTCTTC. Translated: CASSEGTSNEQFF.

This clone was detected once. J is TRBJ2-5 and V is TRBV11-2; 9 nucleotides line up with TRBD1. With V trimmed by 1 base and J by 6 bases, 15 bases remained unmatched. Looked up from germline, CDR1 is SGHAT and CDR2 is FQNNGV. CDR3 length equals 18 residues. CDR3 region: CASSLVGVRTGGAQTQYF. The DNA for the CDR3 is TGTGCCAGCAGCTTAGTAGGGGTCCGTACAGGGGGCGCGCAGACCCAGTACTTC.

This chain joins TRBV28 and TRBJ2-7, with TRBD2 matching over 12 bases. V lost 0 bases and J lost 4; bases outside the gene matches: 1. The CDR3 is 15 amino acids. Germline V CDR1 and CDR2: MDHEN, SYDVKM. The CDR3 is CASSLWGTSGYEQYF. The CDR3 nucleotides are TGTGCCAGCAGTTTATGGGGGACTAGCGGGTACGAGCAGTACTTC.

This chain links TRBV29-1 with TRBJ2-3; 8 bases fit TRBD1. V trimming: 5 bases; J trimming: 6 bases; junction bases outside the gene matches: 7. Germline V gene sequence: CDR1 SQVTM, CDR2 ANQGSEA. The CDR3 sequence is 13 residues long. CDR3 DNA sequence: TGCAGCGTTAGGTCAGGGGGCATGGATACGCAGTATTTT. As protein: CSVRSGGMDTQYF.

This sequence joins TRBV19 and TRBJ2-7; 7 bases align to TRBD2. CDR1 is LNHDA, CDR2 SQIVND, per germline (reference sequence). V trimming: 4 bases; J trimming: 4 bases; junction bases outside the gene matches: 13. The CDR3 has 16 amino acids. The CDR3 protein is CASSTFPGGAGYEQYF. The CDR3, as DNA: TGTGCCAGTAGTACCTTCCCGGGGGGAGCTGGGTACGAGCAGTACTTC.

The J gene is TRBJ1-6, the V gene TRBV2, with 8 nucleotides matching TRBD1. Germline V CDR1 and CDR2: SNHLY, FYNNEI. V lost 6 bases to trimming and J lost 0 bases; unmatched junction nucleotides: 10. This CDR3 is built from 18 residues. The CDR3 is CASSASWTGSSYNSPLHF. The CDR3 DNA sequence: TGTGCCAGCAGCGCGAGCTGGACAGGGAGCTCCTATAATTCACCCCTCCACTTT. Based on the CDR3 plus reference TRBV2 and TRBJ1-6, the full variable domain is EPEVTQTPSHQVTQMGQEVILRCVPISNHLYFYWYRQILGQKVEFLVSFYNNEISEKSEIFDDQFSVERPDGSNFTLKIRSTKLEDSAMYFCASSASWTGSSYNSPLHFGNGTRLTVT.